This T cell receptor beta chain emerged from a study of graft-versus-host responses after intestinal transplantation. TCRdb's table, derived via immunoSEQ multiplex PCR, lists solely in-frame clones and lacks some. Among just over 15,000 clones, about 87% were seen once, and the ten largest hold around 6.1%. Per germline, CDR1 SEHNR and CDR2 FQNEAQ (reference sequence). Trimming took 1 base from V and 7 from J, leaving 20 bases between them. This CDR3 is built from 17 residues. This sample comprised bone marrow, obtained 120 to 130 days after intestinal transplantation. This chain connects TRBV7-9 to TRBJ2-4, with D maybe TRBD1 (6 bases). The sequence derives from a human patient who received an intestinal transplant, so some T cells may come from the graft donor. CDR3 loop: CASSLDVLWGRRNIQYF. The CDR3 bases are TGTGCCAGCAGCTTAGACGTACTTTGGGGGCGACGGAACATTCAGTACTTC.